This T cell receptor (beta chain) was recovered during a study of cytomegalovirus exposure and HLA in healthy donors. This clone appeared a few times. Losses at the gene ends were 10 bases for V and 0 bases for J; bases not matched to a gene: 8. The CDR3 loop spans 15 amino acids. Germline V gene lookup returns CDR1 LNHDA and CDR2 SQIVND (reference sequence). This PCR relied on a set of 60 Vbeta primers and 13 Jbeta primers. Generated by immunoSEQ multiplex PCR, the TCRdb table keeps only in-frame clones and is missing some. The table records approximately 150,000 clones, 80% of them present only once.

The sequence was obtained from a man in his late teens or twenties in good health and CMV-seropositive. Sequenced input: PBMCs. The J gene is TRBJ1-5, the V gene TRBV19; the match to TRBD1 covers 8 bases. The CDR3, as DNA: TGTGCCACCACGGACAGGGATTATAGCAATCAGCCCCAGCATTTT. Encoded protein: CATTDRDYSNQPQHF.